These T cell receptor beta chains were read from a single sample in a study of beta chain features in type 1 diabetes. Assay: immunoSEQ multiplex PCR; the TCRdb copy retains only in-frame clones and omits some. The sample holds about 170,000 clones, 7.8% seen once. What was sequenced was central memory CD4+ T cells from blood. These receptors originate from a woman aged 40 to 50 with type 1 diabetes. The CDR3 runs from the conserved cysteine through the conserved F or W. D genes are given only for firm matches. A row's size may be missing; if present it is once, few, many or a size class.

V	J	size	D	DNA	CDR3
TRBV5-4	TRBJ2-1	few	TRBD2	TGTGCCAGCAGCCAAGCTCAACTAGCGGACAATGAGCAGTTCTTC	CASSQAQLADNEQFF
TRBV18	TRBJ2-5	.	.	TGTGCCAGCTCACCAGCGACTCAAGAGACCCAGTACTTC	CASSPATQETQYF
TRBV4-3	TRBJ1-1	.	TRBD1	TGCGCCAGCAGCCAATCAGGGGGTATCGACACTGAAGCTTTCTTT	CASSQSGGIDTEAFF
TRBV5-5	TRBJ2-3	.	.	TGTGCCAGCAGCTCGCGGCAGTTGGACACAGATACGCAGTATTTT	CASSSRQLDTDTQYF
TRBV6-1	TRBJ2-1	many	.	TGTGCCAGCAGTGTATCCGGGGTTGTGCAGTTCTTC	CASSVSGVVQFF
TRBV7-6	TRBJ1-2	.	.	TGTGCCAGCAGCTTAGCTCCTTTGGGGGGAGGCTACACCTTC	CASSLAPLGGGYTF
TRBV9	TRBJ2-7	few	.	TGTGCCAGCAGCGTAGATGGAGTTCCCTACGAGCAGTACTTC	CASSVDGVPYEQYF
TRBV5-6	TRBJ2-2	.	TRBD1	TGTGCCAGCAGCTGGGACAGGGGGACCGGGGAGCTGTTTTTT	CASSWDRGTGELFF
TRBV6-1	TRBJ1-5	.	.	TGTGCCAGCAGTGAACGCGGGGGGTCGGGCAATCAGCCCCAGCATTTT	CASSERGGSGNQPQHF
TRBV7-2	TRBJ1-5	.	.	TGTGCCAGCAGCTTCCTGGACAGCCCCAATCAGCCCCAGCATTTT	CASSFLDSPNQPQHF
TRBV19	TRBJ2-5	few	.	TGTGCCAGTTTAGGGGCGGCCGGGACCCAGTACTTC	CASLGAAGTQYF
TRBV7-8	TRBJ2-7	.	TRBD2	TGTGCCAGCACCCCCACTAGCGGGAGAAATGAGCAGTACTTC	CASTPTSGRNEQYF
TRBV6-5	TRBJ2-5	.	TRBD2	TGTGCCAGCAGAGCGGGAGGGCAAGAGACCCAGTACTTC	CASRAGGQETQYF
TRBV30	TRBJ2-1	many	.	TGTGCCTGGAGTGTAGGAGCCTGGTACAATGAGCAGTTCTTC	CAWSVGAWYNEQFF
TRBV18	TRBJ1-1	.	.	TGTGCCAGCTCCCCCCGGACGAGGGGGAGGGACACTGAAGCTTTCTTT	CASSPRTRGRDTEAFF
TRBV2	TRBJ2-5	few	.	TGTGCCAGCAGTGCACAGGGCGTGGAGACCCAGTACTTC	CASSAQGVETQYF
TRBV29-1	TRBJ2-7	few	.	TGCAGCGCCACCACAGGGACCGAGCAGTACTTC	CSATTGTEQYF
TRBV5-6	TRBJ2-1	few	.	TGTGCCAGCAGCTTGGAAAGGGGAGGTGAGCAGTTCTTC	CASSLERGGEQFF